This record covers a single T cell receptor beta chain. Its antigen remains unidentified. The sample originates from a study of vaccination and CD4 T cells after COVID-19. Study-wide context: Blood was drawn a median about 75 days post second dose, range 14 to 241. The peptides that stimulated the cells were overlapping spike peptides from SARS-CoV-2, HCoV-NL63, HCoV-OC43 and HCoV-229E. Researchers treated control cultures with a CEFX pool, an HIV-1 Nef pool, or no peptide.

Trimming stripped 5 bases from V and 6 bases from J, with 17 bases between. CDR1 is SGHRS and CDR2 is YFSETQ in the germline V gene. The CDR3 runs 14 residues. The treatment: approximately nine-day PBMC culture with coronavirus spike peptide pools or control peptides (ViraFEST assay). The Oncomine TCR Beta short-read assay sequenced DNA from cultured CD4+ T cells. A single record per CDR3 protein comes from TCRdb applying MiXCR to the PCR reads. The sample includes 10,000 or so distinct CDR3 sequences, 66% of them seen just once. What was sequenced was CD4+ T cells from blood, cultured in vitro. The TCR originated in a human donor who had recovered from COVID-19. The V and J genes are TRBV5-1 and TRBJ1-1; D is unclear. The CDR3 DNA follows: TGCGCCAGCAGAATACAGCGGGCATTCGCTGAAGCTTTCTTT. This encodes CASRIQRAFAEAFF.